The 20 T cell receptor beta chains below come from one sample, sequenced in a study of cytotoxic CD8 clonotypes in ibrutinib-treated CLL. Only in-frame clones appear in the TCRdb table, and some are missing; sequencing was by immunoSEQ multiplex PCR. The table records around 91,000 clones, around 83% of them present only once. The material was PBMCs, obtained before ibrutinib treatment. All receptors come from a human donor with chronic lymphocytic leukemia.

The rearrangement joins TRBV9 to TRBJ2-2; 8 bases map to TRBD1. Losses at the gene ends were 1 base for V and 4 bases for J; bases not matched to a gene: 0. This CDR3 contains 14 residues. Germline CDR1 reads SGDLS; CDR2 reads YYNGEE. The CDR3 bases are TGTGCCAGCAGCGTACAGGGGGCCACCGGGGAGCTGTTTTTT. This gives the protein CASSVQGATGELFF.

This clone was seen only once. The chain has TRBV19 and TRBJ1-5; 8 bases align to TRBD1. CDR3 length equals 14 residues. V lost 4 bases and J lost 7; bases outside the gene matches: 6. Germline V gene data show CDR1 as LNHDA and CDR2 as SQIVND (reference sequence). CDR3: CASSTDRGTQPQHF. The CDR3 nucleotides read TGTGCCAGTAGTACAGACAGGGGAACGCAGCCCCAGCATTTT.

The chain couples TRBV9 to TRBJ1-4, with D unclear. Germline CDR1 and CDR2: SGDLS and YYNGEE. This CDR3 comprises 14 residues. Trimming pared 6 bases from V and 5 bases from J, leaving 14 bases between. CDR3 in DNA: TGTGCCAGCAATCTAAAGGGCGACAATGAAAAACTGTTTTTT. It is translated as CASNLKGDNEKLFF.

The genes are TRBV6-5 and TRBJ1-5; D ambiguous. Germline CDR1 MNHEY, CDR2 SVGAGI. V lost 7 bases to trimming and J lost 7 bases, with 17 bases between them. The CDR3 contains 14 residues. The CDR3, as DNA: TGTGCCAGCACAACCGGTGGGTCGGGCCAGCCCCAGCATTTT. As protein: CASTTGGSGQPQHF.

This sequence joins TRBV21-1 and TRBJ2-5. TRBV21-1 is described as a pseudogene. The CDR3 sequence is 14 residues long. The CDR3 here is CASSKAGTQETQYF. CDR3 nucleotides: TGTGCCAGCAGCAAGGCGGGGACACAAGAGACCCAGTACTTC.

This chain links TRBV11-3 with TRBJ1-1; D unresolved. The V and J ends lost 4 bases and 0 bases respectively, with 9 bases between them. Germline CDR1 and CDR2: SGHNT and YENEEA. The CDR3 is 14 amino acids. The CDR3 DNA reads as TGTGCCAGCAGCTACCTAAACATGAACACTGAAGCTTTCTTT. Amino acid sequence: CASSYLNMNTEAFF.

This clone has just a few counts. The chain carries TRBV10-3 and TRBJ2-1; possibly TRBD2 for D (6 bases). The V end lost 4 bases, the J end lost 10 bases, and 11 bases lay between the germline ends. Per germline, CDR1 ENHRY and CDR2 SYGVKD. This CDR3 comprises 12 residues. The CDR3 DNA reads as TGTGCCATCAGTGGGACTACTCAGGAGCAGTTCTTC. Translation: CAISGTTQEQFF.

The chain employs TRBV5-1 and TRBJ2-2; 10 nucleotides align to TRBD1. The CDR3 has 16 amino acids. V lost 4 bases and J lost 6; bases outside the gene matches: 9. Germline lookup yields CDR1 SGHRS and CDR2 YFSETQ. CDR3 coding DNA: TGCGCCAGCAGCCCGGGACAGGGGAATAGGCCCGGGGAGCTGTTTTTT. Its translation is CASSPGQGNRPGELFF.

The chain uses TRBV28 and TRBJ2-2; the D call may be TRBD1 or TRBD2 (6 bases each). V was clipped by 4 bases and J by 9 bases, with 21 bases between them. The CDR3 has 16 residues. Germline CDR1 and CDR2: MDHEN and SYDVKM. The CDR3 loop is CASSSGGAQGGWELFF. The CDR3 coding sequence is TGTGCCAGCAGTTCTGGCGGGGCACAGGGAGGTTGGGAGCTGTTTTTT.

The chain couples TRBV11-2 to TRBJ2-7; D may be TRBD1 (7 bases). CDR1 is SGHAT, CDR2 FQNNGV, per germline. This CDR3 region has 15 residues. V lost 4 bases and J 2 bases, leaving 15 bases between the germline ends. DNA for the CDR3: TGTGCCAGCAGCTCCTCGGGGGACAGCCCCTACGAGCAGTACTTC. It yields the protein CASSSSGDSPYEQYF.

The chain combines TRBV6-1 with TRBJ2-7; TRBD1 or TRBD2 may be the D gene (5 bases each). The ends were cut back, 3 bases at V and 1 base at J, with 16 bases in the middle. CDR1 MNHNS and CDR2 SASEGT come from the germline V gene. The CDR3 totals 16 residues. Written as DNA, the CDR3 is TGTGCCAGCAGTGACCTTGGGGGAGAATGGTCCTACGAGCAGTACTTC. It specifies CASSDLGGEWSYEQYF.

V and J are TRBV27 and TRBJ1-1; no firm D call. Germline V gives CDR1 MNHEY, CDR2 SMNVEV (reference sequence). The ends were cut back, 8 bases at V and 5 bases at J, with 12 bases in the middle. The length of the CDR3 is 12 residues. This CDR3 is CASRRVGTEAFF. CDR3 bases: TGTGCCAGCCGGAGGGTGGGGACTGAAGCTTTCTTT.

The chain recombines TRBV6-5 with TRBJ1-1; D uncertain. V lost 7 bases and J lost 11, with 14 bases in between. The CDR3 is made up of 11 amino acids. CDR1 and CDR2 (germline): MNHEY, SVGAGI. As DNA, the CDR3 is TGTGCCAGCACGAGTGGTTCATCTGCTTTCTTT. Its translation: CASTSGSSAFF.

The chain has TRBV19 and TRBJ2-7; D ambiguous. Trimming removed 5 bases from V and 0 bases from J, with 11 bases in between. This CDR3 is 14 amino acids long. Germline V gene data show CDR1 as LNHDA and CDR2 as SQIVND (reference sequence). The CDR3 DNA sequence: TGTGCCAGTAGTCTCCAGAAAAGCTCCTACGAGCAGTACTTC. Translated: CASSLQKSSYEQYF.

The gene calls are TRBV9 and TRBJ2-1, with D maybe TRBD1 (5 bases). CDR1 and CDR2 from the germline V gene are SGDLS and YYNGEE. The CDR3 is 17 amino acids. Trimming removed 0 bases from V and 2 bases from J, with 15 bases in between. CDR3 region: CASSVVGSGAAYNEQFF. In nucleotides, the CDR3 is TGTGCCAGCAGCGTAGTGGGGTCTGGGGCAGCCTACAATGAGCAGTTCTTC.

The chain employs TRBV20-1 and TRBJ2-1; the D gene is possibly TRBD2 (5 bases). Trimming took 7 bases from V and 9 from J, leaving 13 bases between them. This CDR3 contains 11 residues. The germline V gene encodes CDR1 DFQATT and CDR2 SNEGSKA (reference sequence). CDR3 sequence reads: CSVLGITEQFF. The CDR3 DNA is TGCAGTGTACTAGGTATTACTGAGCAGTTCTTC.

CDR3 DNA sequence: TGCGCCAGCAGCCCCTGGACGGTGAACACTGAAGCTTTCTTT. Protein: CASSPWTVNTEAFF. J is TRBJ1-1 and V is TRBV5-1; D not certain. The CDR3 extends over 14 amino acids. Germline CDR1 SGHRS, CDR2 YFSETQ. V was clipped by 4 bases and J by 0 bases, with 10 bases between them.

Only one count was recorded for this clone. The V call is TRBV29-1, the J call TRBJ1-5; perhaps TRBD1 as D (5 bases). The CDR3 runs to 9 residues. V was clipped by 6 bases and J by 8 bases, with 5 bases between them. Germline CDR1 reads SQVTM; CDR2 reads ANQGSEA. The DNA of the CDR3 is TGCAGCGTGGGGGAGCCCCAGCATTTT. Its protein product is CSVGEPQHF.

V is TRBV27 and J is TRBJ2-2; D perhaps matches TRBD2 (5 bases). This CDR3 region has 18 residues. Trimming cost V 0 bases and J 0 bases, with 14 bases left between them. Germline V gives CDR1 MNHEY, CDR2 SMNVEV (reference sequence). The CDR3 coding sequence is TGTGCCAGCAGTTTATCGAGGGCGGCTATCGCGAACACCGGGGAGCTGTTTTTT. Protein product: CASSLSRAAIANTGELFF.

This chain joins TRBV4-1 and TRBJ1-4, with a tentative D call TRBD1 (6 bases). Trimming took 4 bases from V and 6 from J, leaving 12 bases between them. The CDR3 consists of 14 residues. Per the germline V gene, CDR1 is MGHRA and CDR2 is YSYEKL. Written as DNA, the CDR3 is TGCGCCAGCAGCCCTACAGGGAGCGATGAAAAACTGTTTTTT. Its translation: CASSPTGSDEKLFF.